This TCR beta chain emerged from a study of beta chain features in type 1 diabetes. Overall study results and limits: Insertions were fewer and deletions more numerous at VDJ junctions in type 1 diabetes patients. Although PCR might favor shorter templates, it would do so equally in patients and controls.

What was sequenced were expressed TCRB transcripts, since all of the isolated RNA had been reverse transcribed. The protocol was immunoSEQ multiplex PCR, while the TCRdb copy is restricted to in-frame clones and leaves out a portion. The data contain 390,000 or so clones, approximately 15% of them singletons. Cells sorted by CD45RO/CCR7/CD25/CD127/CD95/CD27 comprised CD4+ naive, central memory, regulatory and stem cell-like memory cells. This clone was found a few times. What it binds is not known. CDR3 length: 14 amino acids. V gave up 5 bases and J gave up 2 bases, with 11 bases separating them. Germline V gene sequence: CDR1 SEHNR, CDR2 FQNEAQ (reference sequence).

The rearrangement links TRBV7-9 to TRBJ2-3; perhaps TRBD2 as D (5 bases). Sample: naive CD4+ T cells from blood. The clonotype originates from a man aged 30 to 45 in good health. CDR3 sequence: CASSPGLNTDTQYF. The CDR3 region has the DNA TGTGCCAGCAGCCCAGGACTTAACACAGATACGCAGTATTTT.